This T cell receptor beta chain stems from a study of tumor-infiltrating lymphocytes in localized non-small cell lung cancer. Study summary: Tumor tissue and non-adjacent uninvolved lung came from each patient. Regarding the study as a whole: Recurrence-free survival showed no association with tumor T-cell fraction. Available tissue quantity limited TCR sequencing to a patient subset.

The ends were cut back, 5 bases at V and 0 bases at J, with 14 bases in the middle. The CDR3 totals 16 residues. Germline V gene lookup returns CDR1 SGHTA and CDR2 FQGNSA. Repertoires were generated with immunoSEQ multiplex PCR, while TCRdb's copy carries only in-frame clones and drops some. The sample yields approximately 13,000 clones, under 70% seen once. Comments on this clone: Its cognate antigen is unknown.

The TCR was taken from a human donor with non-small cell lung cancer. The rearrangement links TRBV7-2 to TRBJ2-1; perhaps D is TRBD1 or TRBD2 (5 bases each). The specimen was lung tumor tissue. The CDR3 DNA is TGTGCCAGCAGCGGGGGAGCAGGGAACTCCTACAATGAGCAGTTCTTC. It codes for CASSGGAGNSYNEQFF.